This T cell receptor beta chain is drawn from a study of T cell responses to AZD1222 COVID-19 vaccine. Study-level findings and limits: Every sample of the repertoires postdated the peak T cell response. White British ancestry dominated among donors, who included more females, and clonal diversity was possibly underestimated. It was only a handful of AZD1222 recipients who were seropositive at baseline.

Method: immunoSEQ multiplex PCR; TCRdb's copy keeps in-frame clones and lacks some. The data show about 85,000 clones, with around 90% seen just once and less than 20% held by the top ten. The CDR3 totals 14 residues. Trimming removed 4 bases from V and 5 bases from J, with 14 bases in between. Germline CDR1 and CDR2: KGHSH and LQKENI. Concerning this clone itself: No antigen is known for it.

This material consisted of peripheral blood, taken on day 0 of AZD1222 vaccination. The TCR originated in an adult in good health. The chain uses TRBV18 and TRBJ1-1; perhaps TRBD1 as D (5 bases). The CDR3 DNA reads as TGTGCCAGCTCACTCGGGGCTTCGGGGACTGAAGCTTTCTTT. It codes for CASSLGASGTEAFF.